Only a few counts were recorded for the clone carrying this TCR beta chain. What it recognizes is unknown. Using unique molecular identifiers, the investigators prepared the TCRbeta library. TCRdb fed the PCR reads into MiXCR, producing one record per CDR3 protein. The profile shows some 350,000 distinct CDR3 sequences, roughly 17% of them singletons. This entry belongs to a study of T-cell reconstitution after alpha-beta-depleted transplantation in children. Study-wide findings and caveats: It was newly produced T cells that mostly accounted for T-cell counts and diversity one year after transplant. Some patients' high day-60 TCRbeta diversity was traced to surviving recipient T cells and thymic progenitors.

This CDR3 spans 15 amino acids. Germline-derived CDR1 and CDR2 are SGHRS and YFSETQ. V shed 7 bases and J 4 bases; nucleotides not matched to a gene: 9. The TCR sequence derives from a male patient aged 2 to 10 who had a stem cell transplant for acute lymphoblastic leukemia, so the T cells may come from the graft donor. This sequence joins TRBV5-1 and TRBJ2-1; the match to TRBD2 covers 9 bases. The material was PBMCs, mostly from graft donor cells, obtained 360 days after TCRalphabeta/CD19-depleted stem cell transplant. In DNA form, the CDR3 reads TGCGCCAGCTGGGAACTAGCGGGTCCTTACAATGAGCAGTTCTTC. It translates to CASWELAGPYNEQFF. The whole variable domain, filled in from reference TRBV5-1 and TRBJ2-1, reads KAGVTQTPRYLIKTRGQQVTLSCSPISGHRSVSWYQQTPGQGLQFLFEYFSETQRNKGNFPGRFSGRQFSNSRSEMNVSTLELGDSALYLCASWELAGPYNEQFFGPGTRLTVL.